This T cell receptor beta chain was profiled in a study of blood T cell repertoires in COVID-19. Turning to the study itself: The origin of the acute and convalescent COVID-19 samples was the United States, Italy and Spain.

Here immunoSEQ multiplex PCR was the method, and the copy in TCRdb shows in-frame clones only, minus some. The sample carries some 150,000 clones, about 83% recorded once. There are 16 residues in the CDR3. The germline gives CDR1 GTSNPN, CDR2 SVGIG (reference sequence). After removal of 5 bases from V and 1 base from J, the junction contained 9 bases not matched to a gene. The sequenced sample consisted of PBMCs or T cells enriched from blood (not recorded which). The clonotype was recovered from a woman aged 45-60 years who had been exposed to COVID-19. The V and J genes are TRBV30 and TRBJ2-7; 12 positions agree with TRBD2. The CDR3 DNA reads TGTGCCTGGTCCGGGCTAGCGGGAGGGATTTCCTACGAGCAGTACTTC. This gives the protein CAWSGLAGGISYEQYF.